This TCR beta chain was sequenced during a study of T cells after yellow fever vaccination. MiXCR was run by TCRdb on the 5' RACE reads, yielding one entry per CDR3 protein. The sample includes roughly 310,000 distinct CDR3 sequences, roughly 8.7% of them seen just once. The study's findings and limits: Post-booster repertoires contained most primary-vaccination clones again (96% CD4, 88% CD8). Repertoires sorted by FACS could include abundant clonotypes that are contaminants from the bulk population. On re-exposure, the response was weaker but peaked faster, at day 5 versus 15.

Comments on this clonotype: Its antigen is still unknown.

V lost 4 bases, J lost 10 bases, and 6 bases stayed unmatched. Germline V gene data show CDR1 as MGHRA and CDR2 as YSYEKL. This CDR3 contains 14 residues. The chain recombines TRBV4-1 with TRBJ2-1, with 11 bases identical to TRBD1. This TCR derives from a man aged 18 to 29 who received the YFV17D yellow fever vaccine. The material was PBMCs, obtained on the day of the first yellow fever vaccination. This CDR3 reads CASSPGQGVREQFF. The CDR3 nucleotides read TGCGCCAGCAGCCCGGGACAGGGGGTGAGGGAGCAGTTCTTC.